Listed below are T cell receptor beta chains from one sample, sequenced in a study of follicular helper T cells after annual influenza vaccination. Some clones are missing from TCRdb's copy, which holds only in-frame ones; the method was immunoSEQ multiplex PCR. The sample consists of about 6,800 clones, roughly 90% of them appearing once. This material consisted of CXCR5+ CD38- circulating T follicular helper cells from blood, taken 7 days after influenza vaccination. Receptor source: an adult who received the influenza vaccine. CDR3s include the opening cysteine and the closing phenylalanine or tryptophan. D genes are given only for firm matches. Clone size is given for some rows only: seen once, a few or many times, or a class if the clone is expanded.

J | D | V | size | DNA | CDR3
TRBJ1-5 | . | TRBV28 | . | TGTGCCAGCAGTTTAGACGGGGGCTTCTATAGCAATCAGCCCCAGCATTTT | CASSLDGGFYSNQPQHF
TRBJ2-1 | TRBD2 | TRBV5-1 | . | TGCGCCAGCAGCTCGAGGAGCGGGAGGTCCTACAATGAGCAGTTCTTC | CASSSRSGRSYNEQFF
TRBJ2-2 | TRBD1 | TRBV11-2 | . | TGTGCCAGCAGCTTAAGGGGAGCGACAGGGACGAACACCGGGGAGCTGTTTTTT | CASSLRGATGTNTGELFF
TRBJ2-3 | . | TRBV7-9 | . | TGTGCCAGCAGCTATAAAAGGACCTCCCTGACAGATACGCAGTATTTT | CASSYKRTSLTDTQYF
TRBJ2-7 | . | TRBV5-1 | . | TGCGCCAGCAGCTTGGCCGGGGGCGCGCCGTTCTACGAGCAGTACTTC | CASSLAGGAPFYEQYF
TRBJ2-1 | TRBD2 | TRBV6-1 | . | TGTGCCAGCACCTTGGCGGGGCTAGCGGGAGGGAAGTTCTTC | CASTLAGLAGGKFF
TRBJ1-3 | . | TRBV9 | . | TGTGCCAGCAGCTCCGGGGGGGGGCGGTACTCTGGAAACACCATATATTTT | CASSSGGGRYSGNTIYF
TRBJ2-7 | . | TRBV29-1 | . | TGCAGCGTTGAAGTAGGTAGCAGGGGTGGCAACGAGCAGTACTTC | CSVEVGSRGGNEQYF
TRBJ1-1 | TRBD1 | TRBV6-5 | . | TGTGCCAGCAGCTACGGGACAGGGGGGGTCACGACTGAAGCTTTCTTT | CASSYGTGGVTTEAFF
TRBJ1-2 | TRBD1 | TRBV28 | . | TGTGCCAGCGGTTACCGGGACAGGGGGCTAGGAGGCTACACCTTC | CASGYRDRGLGGYTF
TRBJ1-2 | TRBD1 | TRBV5-4 | . | TGTGCCAGCAGCGCCCGGGACAGGGGGCGTAATGGCTACACCTTC | CASSARDRGRNGYTF
TRBJ2-1 | TRBD2 | TRBV4-3 | . | TGCGCCAGCAGCCAAGGGTGGGGAGGGCCCAATGAGCAGTTCTTC | CASSQGWGGPNEQFF
TRBJ2-7 | . | TRBV6-1 | once | TGTGCCGGTCAGAAGGGGGTCGGCTACGAGCAGTACTTC | CAGQKGVGYEQYF
TRBJ1-2 | . | TRBV28 | . | TGTGCCAGCAGTTTAGAGGGACGGACCTCAGGCGAGGGCTACACCTTC | CASSLEGRTSGEGYTF
TRBJ2-1 | TRBD2 | TRBV7-8 | . | TGTGCCAGCAGCCTCGGGACTATCAATGAGCAGTTCTTC | CASSLGTINEQFF
TRBJ1-2 | . | TRBV5-6 | once | TGTGCCAGCACCCCATTTAGGATCCGCTATGGCTACACCTTC | CASTPFRIRYGYTF
TRBJ1-6 | TRBD1 | TRBV7-9 | . | TGTGCCAGCAGCTTAAATCGGGACAGGGCTTCACCCCTCCACTTT | CASSLNRDRASPLHF
TRBJ2-7 | TRBD2 | TRBV4-2 | few | TGTGCCAGCAGCCCGTCTAGCGGCTACGAGCAGTACTTC | CASSPSSGYEQYF
TRBJ1-2 | . | TRBV10-3 | . | TGTGCCATCAGGAGAGGGATACGGGGTGAGGGGGACTATGGCTACACCTTC | CAIRRGIRGEGDYGYTF
TRBJ1-2 | . | TRBV18 | few | TGTGCCAGCTCACCATCAAGGGGCGATGGCTACACCTTC | CASSPSRGDGYTF
TRBJ1-5 | . | TRBV6-5 | . | TGTGCCAGCAGTTACGATCTGGGTAATCAGCCCCAGCATTTT | CASSYDLGNQPQHF
TRBJ2-2 | . | TRBV6-6 | . | TGTGCCAGCAGGCACCGGGACACCGGGGAGCTGTTTTTT | CASRHRDTGELFF
TRBJ1-1 | . | TRBV15 | . | TGTGCCACCAGCAGAGATTTGTCGGCACAATTGAACACTGAAGCTTTCTTT | CATSRDLSAQLNTEAFF
TRBJ2-5 | . | TRBV19 | once | TGTGCCAGTAGTACTGGGACGGGGCAAGAGACCCAGTACTTC | CASSTGTGQETQYF
TRBJ2-7 | TRBD2 | TRBV4-1 | . | TGCGCCAGCAGCCAAGGGGTGACGGGAGGGTTTTACGAGCAGTACTTC | CASSQGVTGGFYEQYF
TRBJ1-6 | . | TRBV2 | once | TGTGCCAGCAGTGAGAAGGGGAATGAGTCACCCCTCCACTTT | CASSEKGNESPLHF
TRBJ1-4 | . | TRBV5-4 | . | TGTGCCAGCAGCTTGGCGGGGCGGTCCGCAACTAATGAAAAACTGTTTTTT | CASSLAGRSATNEKLFF
TRBJ2-4 | . | TRBV10-2 | once | TGCGCCAGCAGTGCACAGGGATTTCCCAACTTC | CASSAQGFPNF
TRBJ2-7 | . | TRBV6-5 | . | TGTGCCAGCAGGCACAGAGACTCCTACGAGCAGTACTTC | CASRHRDSYEQYF
TRBJ2-5 | . | TRBV6-1 | . | TGTGCCAGCAGTGAAAGGGGAAGGGAGGAAAGGACCCAGTACTTC | CASSERGREERTQYF
TRBJ1-5 | TRBD1 | TRBV30 | . | TGTGCCTGGACCCCCCTGGACAGGGATCAGCCCCAGCATTTT | CAWTPLDRDQPQHF
TRBJ2-1 | . | TRBV12-5 | . | TGTGCTAGTGGTTCCCAGGGCTACAATGAGCAGTTCTTC | CASGSQGYNEQFF
TRBJ2-5 | . | TRBV6-6 | . | TGTGCCAGCAGCCTCCGCAGAAACCAAGAGACCCAGTACTTC | CASSLRRNQETQYF
TRBJ2-5 | . | TRBV19 | once | TGTGCCAGTAGTATTCAGGGGCAAGAGACCCAGTACTTC | CASSIQGQETQYF
TRBJ2-7 | TRBD2 | TRBV27 | . | TGTGCCAGCAGTTTGGTAACTAGCGGGAGGACTAACGAGCAGTACTTC | CASSLVTSGRTNEQYF
TRBJ2-3 | . | TRBV7-2 | . | TGTGCCAGCAGCTTAGTCCCCCGGGCCAGCACAGATACGCAGTATTTT | CASSLVPRASTDTQYF
TRBJ2-3 | . | TRBV7-3 | . | TGTGCCAGCAGCTACTTCGGGACTGCAGATACGCAGTATTTT | CASSYFGTADTQYF
TRBJ2-7 | TRBD1 | TRBV5-1 | . | TGCGCCAGCAGCGCCCTTGGGACAGGGATCTACGAGCAGTACTTC | CASSALGTGIYEQYF
TRBJ1-1 | . | TRBV5-1 | . | TGCGCCAGCAGCCTGGGCTGGGGGGGGCGCGACACTGAAGCTTTCTTT | CASSLGWGGRDTEAFF
TRBJ1-2 | . | TRBV19 | . | TGTGCCAGTAGAACGGGGGCAGGTGAAATCTACACCTTC | CASRTGAGEIYTF
TRBJ2-3 | TRBD2 | TRBV11-1 | . | TGTGCCAGCAAGCCCCTAGCGGGAGGGCCAGATACGCAGTATTTT | CASKPLAGGPDTQYF
TRBJ1-4 | TRBD1 | TRBV28 | . | TGTGCCAGCAGTAGCCCGACAGGGGCGGTGGAAAAACTGTTTTTT | CASSSPTGAVEKLFF
TRBJ2-2 | . | TRBV5-1 | . | TGCGCCAGCAGCTTGACGGGACAAAGCCTCTCCGGGGAGCTGTTTTTT | CASSLTGQSLSGELFF
TRBJ2-1 | TRBD2 | TRBV15 | once | TGTGCCACCAGCAGACTAAGCGGGAGAGGCGATGAGCAGTTCTTC | CATSRLSGRGDEQFF
TRBJ2-3 | . | TRBV6-6 | . | TGTGCCAGCAGACCAGGCACAGATACGCAGTATTTT | CASRPGTDTQYF
TRBJ1-5 | TRBD1 | TRBV6-1 | . | TGTGCCAGCGTCGGGGACAGGGGTGGCAATCAGCCCCAGCATTTT | CASVGDRGGNQPQHF
TRBJ1-1 | . | TRBV14 | . | TGTGCCAGCAGCCCTACACTGAACACTGAAGCTTTCTTT | CASSPTLNTEAFF
TRBJ2-3 | TRBD2 | TRBV5-4 | . | TGTGCCAGCAGCGGAGACACTAGCGGGCGCCACTCTACGCAGTATTTT | CASSGDTSGRHSTQYF
TRBJ1-2 | TRBD1 | TRBV13 | . | TGTGCCAGCAGCTTACGTGGGCAGGGGGATGGCTACACCTTC | CASSLRGQGDGYTF
TRBJ2-5 | . | TRBV10-3 | . | TGTGCCATCAGTGATAGTCAGGGGGGGACCCAGTACTTC | CAISDSQGGTQYF
TRBJ1-2 | . | TRBV30 | . | TGTGCCTGGAGTACTGGGGGGGCAGGCTATGGCTACACCTTC | CAWSTGGAGYGYTF
TRBJ1-5 | TRBD1 | TRBV19 | . | TGTGCCAGTTCCCGAAGGGACAGGGAAGATCAGCCCCAGCATTTT | CASSRRDREDQPQHF
TRBJ2-3 | . | TRBV6-5 | . | TGTGCCAGCAGTTCCCAGACGTATACGCAGTATTTT | CASSSQTYTQYF
TRBJ2-3 | TRBD2 | TRBV7-9 | once | TGTGCCAGCAGCTTATCTAGCGGGGGGACCACAGATATGCAGTATTTT | CASSLSSGGTTDMQYF
TRBJ2-4 | . | TRBV7-8 | . | TGTGCCAGCAGCCTCGACACCTCGCTAGCCAAAAACATTCAGTACTTC | CASSLDTSLAKNIQYF
TRBJ2-6 | . | TRBV6-1 | . | TGTGCCAGCAGTGAATCGACCGGCTCTGGGGCCAACGTCCTGACTTTC | CASSESTGSGANVLTF
TRBJ2-4 | TRBD1 | TRBV18 | . | TGTGCCAGCTCACTCGGACAGGGGTTGGGCAAAAACATTCAGTACTTC | CASSLGQGLGKNIQYF